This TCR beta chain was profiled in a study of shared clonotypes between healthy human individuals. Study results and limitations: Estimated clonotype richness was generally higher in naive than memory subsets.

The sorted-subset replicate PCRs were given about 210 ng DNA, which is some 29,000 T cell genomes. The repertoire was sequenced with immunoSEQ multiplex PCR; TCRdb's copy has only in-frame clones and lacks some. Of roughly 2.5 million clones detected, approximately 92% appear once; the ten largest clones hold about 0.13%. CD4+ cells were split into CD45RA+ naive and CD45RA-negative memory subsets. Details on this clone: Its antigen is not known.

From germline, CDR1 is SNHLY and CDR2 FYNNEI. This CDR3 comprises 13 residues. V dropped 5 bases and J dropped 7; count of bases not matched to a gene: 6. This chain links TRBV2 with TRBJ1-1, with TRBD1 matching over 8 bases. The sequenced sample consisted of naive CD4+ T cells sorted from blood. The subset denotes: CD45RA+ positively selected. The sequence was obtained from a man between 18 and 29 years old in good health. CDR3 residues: CASSRRGQDEAFF. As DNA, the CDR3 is TGTGCCAGCAGTCGGAGGGGACAGGATGAAGCTTTCTTT.